Sequencing of this T cell receptor beta chain was carried out in a study of read filtering for tumor transcriptome and immune sequencing. Turning to the study itself: DNase treatment preceded whole-transcriptome library preparation.

This clonotype turned up a few times. The target antigen is unknown. Study-level results: This fraction held mixed bone marrow immune cells after CD138-negative sorting. Correlation between methods rose after single-read clonotypes were removed. Even smaller IR-seq throughput identified most shared clonotypes.

From approximately 400 ng of RNA, a library with molecular barcoded alpha/delta and beta/gamma adaptors was made. MiXCR, applied by TCRdb to the reads, yields one record per CDR3 protein. Here the sample spans 12,000 to 15,000 distinct CDR3 sequences, about a fifth being singletons. Germline V gene lookup returns CDR1 MNHNY and CDR2 SVGAGI (reference sequence). Trimming removed 2 bases from V and 2 bases from J, with 12 bases in between. This CDR3 has 15 residues. This chain joins TRBV6-6 and TRBJ1-1, with D perhaps matching TRBD1 (6 bases). The sample comprised a population of CD138-negative cells sorted from bone marrow. This clonotype originated in a donor aged 40 or over with multiple myeloma. CDR3 loop: CASSYGGTSNTEAFF. In DNA, the CDR3 is TGTGCCAGCAGTTACGGGGGGACATCAAACACTGAAGCTTTCTTT.